What follows are 32 T cell receptor beta chains derived from one specimen sequenced in a study of T cell changes during pregnancy in multiple sclerosis. Generated by immunoSEQ multiplex PCR, the TCRdb table keeps only in-frame clones and is missing some. The sample has around 99,000 clones; around 92% are singletons. The sequencing here drew on peripheral blood, taken in the first trimester of pregnancy. Receptors were obtained from a female donor with multiple sclerosis, enrolled in a pregnancy study.

The chain links TRBV5-1 to TRBJ2-7, with D possibly matching TRBD1 (7 bases). Germline CDR1 SGHRS, CDR2 YFSETQ. V lost 4 bases to trimming and J lost 1 base, with 15 bases between them. The CDR3 is made up of 15 amino acids. CDR3 in DNA: TGCGCCAGCAGCGGCGGGACAGTTCTTTCCTACGAGCAGTACTTC. It is translated as CASSGGTVLSYEQYF.

The gene calls are TRBV28 and TRBJ1-5, with D hard to call. The V and J ends lost 7 bases and 4 bases respectively, with 17 bases between them. Germline lookup yields CDR1 MDHEN and CDR2 SYDVKM. The CDR3 runs to 15 residues. Here the CDR3 reads CASTRDVAGNQPQHF. Written as DNA, the CDR3 is TGTGCCAGCACCCGGGATGTAGCGGGTAATCAGCCCCAGCATTTT.

The rearrangement links TRBV7-9 to TRBJ2-7; D is perhaps TRBD1 (5 bases). This CDR3 is 14 amino acids long. CDR1 is SEHNR and CDR2 is FQNEAQ in the germline V gene (reference sequence). Trimming cost V 5 bases and J 5 bases, with 16 bases left between them. DNA of the CDR3: TGTGCCAGCAGCCCCGACAGTAGCCGGAACGAGCAGTACTTC. Its protein product is CASSPDSSRNEQYF.

This clone occurred a few times. The chain carries TRBV28 and TRBJ2-3, with 8 bases fitting TRBD2. The germline V gene encodes CDR1 MDHEN and CDR2 SYDVKM. V shed 3 bases and J 0 bases; nucleotides not matched to a gene: 5. The CDR3 is 16 residues long. The CDR3 protein is CASSLDASGSTDTQYF. The CDR3, as DNA: TGTGCCAGCAGTTTGGATGCTAGCGGGAGCACAGATACGCAGTATTTT.

V and J are TRBV14 and TRBJ2-1; 7 bases map to TRBD1. The V gene end was trimmed by 0 bases and the J gene end by 6 bases; junction bases not matched to a gene: 8. Germline CDR1 reads SGHDN; CDR2 reads FVKESK. This CDR3 region has 16 residues. CDR3 protein: CASSQDGMPGGNEQFF. In DNA, the CDR3 is TGTGCCAGCAGCCAAGATGGAATGCCAGGGGGCAATGAGCAGTTCTTC.

This chain uses TRBV7-6 with TRBJ2-5, with D possibly being TRBD1 (5 bases). The CDR3 is made up of 12 amino acids. Germline values: CDR1 SGHVS, CDR2 FNYEAQ. Trimming cost V 6 bases and J 4 bases, with 9 bases left between them. The CDR3 here is CASSKTVETQYF. In nucleotides, the CDR3 is TGTGCCAGCAGTAAGACAGTAGAGACCCAGTACTTC.

J is TRBJ1-1 and V is TRBV27, with no clear D. Germline lookup yields CDR1 MNHEY and CDR2 SMNVEV (reference sequence). This CDR3 has 13 amino acids. Trimming left V 2 bases short and J 5 bases short, with 9 bases between. Written as DNA, the CDR3 is TGTGCCAGCAGTTTAGCCGGAGGGACTGAAGCTTTCTTT. Residues: CASSLAGGTEAFF.

The V call is TRBV30, the J call TRBJ1-1; D is ambiguous. From germline, CDR1 is GTSNPN and CDR2 SVGIG (reference sequence). This CDR3 comprises 14 residues. With 3 bases removed from V and 4 bases from J, the gap between germline ends came to 15 bases. In nucleotides, the CDR3 is TGTGCCTGGAGCCGTGAAAGTGCGCGCACTGAAGCTTTCTTT. It codes for CAWSRESARTEAFF.

The chain couples TRBV28 to TRBJ1-1; 7 bases line up with TRBD1. The CDR3 covers 16 residues. Germline lookup yields CDR1 MDHEN and CDR2 SYDVKM. V gave up 5 bases and J gave up 0 bases; unmatched junction bases: 9. CDR3 sequence: CASSRQGPRVNTEAFF. The DNA for the CDR3 is TGTGCCAGCAGTAGACAGGGCCCTAGGGTGAACACTGAAGCTTTCTTT.

The chain joins TRBV6-6 to TRBJ2-2; D gene unclear. The CDR3 spans 14 residues. The V end was cut by 7 bases, the J end by 4 bases, with 13 bases between. Germline V CDR1 and CDR2: MNHNY, SVGAGI (reference sequence). The CDR3 DNA reads as TGTGCCAGCATGATCGGGTCTATCACCGGGGAGCTGTTTTTT. Its protein is CASMIGSITGELFF.

This rearrangement joins TRBV5-1 to TRBJ1-2, with a possible D match to TRBD1 (5 bases). CDR3 size: 14 residues. Deletions cut 0 bases from V and 4 bases from J, with 10 bases between. CDR1 is SGHRS, CDR2 YFSETQ, per germline. Here the CDR3 DNA reads TGCGCCAGCAGCTTGGATGCAGGGATCTATGGCTACACCTTC. Translation: CASSLDAGIYGYTF. Combining the CDR3 with reference TRBV5-1 and TRBJ1-2 gives the whole variable domain KAGVTQTPRYLIKTRGQQVTLSCSPISGHRSVSWYQQTPGQGLQFLFEYFSETQRNKGNFPGRFSGRQFSNSRSEMNVSTLELGDSALYLCASSLDAGIYGYTFGSGTRLTVV.

The genes are TRBV6-5 and TRBJ2-1; D gene uncertain. This CDR3 region has 13 residues. V dropped 0 bases and J dropped 9 bases, with 9 bases sitting between them. Germline CDR1 MNHEY, CDR2 SVGAGI. The CDR3 sequence: CASSYSPFGEQFF. As DNA, the CDR3 is TGTGCCAGCAGTTACTCGCCGTTCGGTGAGCAGTTCTTC.

This chain links TRBV10-3 with TRBJ2-1; 12 bases are a match to TRBD2. This CDR3 has 18 residues. The junction had 12 bases not matched to a gene; V was cut back by 3 bases and J by 6 bases. CDR1 and CDR2 from the germline V gene are ENHRY and SYGVKD. The chain's CDR3 is CAISDPGLAGLVGNEQFF. CDR3 coding DNA: TGTGCCATCAGTGACCCAGGACTAGCGGGACTGGTCGGCAATGAGCAGTTCTTC.

The chain joins TRBV18 to TRBJ2-1, with D maybe TRBD1 (5 bases). Germline V gene sequence: CDR1 KGHSH, CDR2 LQKENI. V was trimmed by 3 bases and J by 6 bases, leaving 6 bases between them. The CDR3 loop spans 12 amino acids. CDR3 sequence: CASSPGRNEQFF. CDR3 DNA sequence: TGTGCCAGCTCACCGGGGCGCAATGAGCAGTTCTTC.

This chain connects TRBV19 to TRBJ2-3; 12 nucleotides agree with TRBD2. The CDR3 runs to 16 residues. In germline, CDR1 is LNHDA, CDR2 SQIVND (reference sequence). V was pared by 5 bases and J by 6 bases, with 9 bases of the junction left unmatched. CDR3 sequence reads: CASSVRTSGVLDTQYF. In nucleotides, the CDR3 is TGTGCCAGTAGTGTGCGGACTAGCGGGGTTCTGGATACGCAGTATTTT.

The chain uses TRBV6-1 and TRBJ1-3, with D possibly being TRBD1 (5 bases). Trimming removed 6 bases from V and 0 bases from J, with 12 bases in between. Germline lookup yields CDR1 MNHNS and CDR2 SASEGT. The CDR3 is made up of 15 amino acids. CDR3: CASSPGLLSGNTIYF. The CDR3 region has the DNA TGTGCCAGCAGCCCGGGACTCCTCTCTGGAAACACCATATATTTT.

The rearrangement joins TRBV5-6 to TRBJ1-2, with TRBD1 identical over 7 bases. The J segment lost 0 bases and the V segment lost 2 bases, leaving 7 bases of the junction unmatched. The CDR3 runs 16 residues. The germline V gene has CDR1 SGHDT and CDR2 YYEEEE. CDR3 DNA: TGTGCCAGCAGCTTTGAGGGGGCGACTTCTAACTATGGCTACACCTTC. Protein sequence: CASSFEGATSNYGYTF. The full variable domain, with the rest looked up from reference TRBV5-6 and TRBJ1-2, is DAGVTQSPTHLIKTRGQQVTLRCSPKSGHDTVSWYQQALGQGPQFIFQYYEEEERQRGNFPDRFSGHQFPNYSSELNVNALLLGDSALYLCASSFEGATSNYGYTFGSGTRLTVV.

V and J are TRBV28 and TRBJ1-3; D not certain. V lost 6 bases and J 8 bases, leaving 17 bases between the germline ends. Germline CDR1 and CDR2: MDHEN and SYDVKM. The CDR3 is made up of 14 amino acids. The CDR3 sequence: CASSPPGGGYTIYF. For the CDR3, the DNA is TGTGCCAGCAGCCCCCCGGGTGGTGGGTACACCATATATTTT. The entire variable domain, with the rest obtained from reference TRBV28 and TRBJ1-3, is as follows: DVKVTQSSRYLVKRTGEKVFLECVQDMDHENMFWYRQDPGLGLRLIYFSYDVKMKEKGDIPEGYSVSREKKERFSLILESASTNQTSMYLCASSPPGGGYTIYFGEGSWLTVV.

This sequence joins TRBV4-1 and TRBJ2-4; 12 bases agree with TRBD2. J was trimmed by 4 bases and V by 1 base; bases with no gene match: 5. Looked up from germline, CDR1 is MGHRA and CDR2 is YSYEKL. CDR3 length: 17 amino acids. In nucleotides, the CDR3 is TGCGCCAGCAGCCAAGCAAGACTAGCGGGAGAGAAAAACATTCAGTACTTC. Residues: CASSQARLAGEKNIQYF.

On this clone itself: At one boundary the junction diverges from the germline segment, which might be a read error. The chain has TRBV7-7 and TRBJ2-6; D is unresolved. CDR1 is SSHAT and CDR2 is FNYEAQ in the germline V gene (reference sequence). The length of the CDR3 is 16 residues. The CDR3 is CASSPSVSSGANVLTF. For the CDR3, the DNA is TGTGCTAGCAGCCCCAGCGTGTCCTCTGGGGCCAACGTCCTGACTTTC.

The rearrangement uses TRBV18 and TRBJ1-2, with 7 bases lining up with TRBD1. Per the germline V gene, CDR1 is KGHSH and CDR2 is LQKENI. V lost 5 bases and J lost 1; bases outside the gene matches: 4. The CDR3 spans 14 residues. This chain's CDR3 is CASSEDRFNYGYTF. The DNA of the CDR3 is TGTGCCAGCTCAGAGGACAGGTTTAACTATGGCTACACCTTC.

This clone is a singleton in its sample. This chain joins TRBV28 and TRBJ2-3; TRBD1 matches 12 bases. J was trimmed by 5 bases and V by 2 bases; bases with no gene match: 5. The CDR3 extends over 16 amino acids. From germline, CDR1 is MDHEN and CDR2 SYDVKM. In nucleotides, the CDR3 is TGTGCCAGCAGTTTAGGGGGGACAGGGGGCGAAGATACGCAGTATTTT. Protein product: CASSLGGTGGEDTQYF.

This chain connects TRBV11-3 to TRBJ2-2; 10 positions match TRBD1. This CDR3 contains 16 residues. Losses at the gene ends were 5 bases for V and 5 bases for J; bases not matched to a gene: 8. CDR1 is SGHNT, CDR2 YENEEA, per germline. Here the CDR3 DNA reads TGTGCCAGCAGCCAGCCGGGACAGGGGTCGACCGGGGAGCTGTTTTTT. Residues: CASSQPGQGSTGELFF.

This clone occurred once. V and J are TRBV15 and TRBJ1-1; maybe TRBD1 (5 bases). The CDR3 runs to 14 residues. V lost 0 bases to trimming and J lost 3 bases, with 8 bases between them. Germline V gene sequence: CDR1 LNHNV, CDR2 YYDKDF (reference sequence). The CDR3 region is CATSRDRGYTEAFF. The CDR3, as DNA: TGTGCCACCAGCAGAGATCGGGGGTACACTGAAGCTTTCTTT.

The chain employs TRBV11-2 and TRBJ2-7; D gene ambiguous. Germline V gene lookup returns CDR1 SGHAT and CDR2 FQNNGV. V gave up 4 bases and J gave up 5 bases, with 9 bases separating them. The CDR3 has 12 amino acids. The CDR3 DNA reads TGTGCCAGCAGCTACGACTGGAACGAGCAGTACTTC. Translated: CASSYDWNEQYF.

This clone was seen once. The rearrangement links TRBV6-5 to TRBJ2-1, with D unclear. Per the germline V gene, CDR1 is MNHEY and CDR2 is SVGAGI. Trimming pared 6 bases from V and 2 bases from J, leaving 8 bases between. There are 13 residues in the CDR3. The CDR3 DNA follows: TGTGCCAGCAGCTTACATCCCTACAATGAGCAGTTCTTC. Residues: CASSLHPYNEQFF.

The rearrangement uses TRBV6-1 and TRBJ2-5; 9 bases are a match to TRBD2. J lost 2 bases, V lost 2 bases, and 6 bases had no gene match. Germline V gene data show CDR1 as MNHNS and CDR2 as SASEGT. The CDR3 is made up of 16 amino acids. DNA of the CDR3: TGTGCCAGCAGTGAAATGGCGGGAGGGCCTCAAGAGACCCAGTACTTC. It is translated as CASSEMAGGPQETQYF.

The CDR3 region has the DNA TGTGCCAGCAGTATGGACCAGGGTGACACCGGGGAGCTGTTTTTT. Its protein product is CASSMDQGDTGELFF. This rearrangement joins TRBV25-1 to TRBJ2-2; a weak D match, TRBD1 (5 bases). This CDR3 has 15 amino acids. The germline gives CDR1 MGHDK, CDR2 SYGVNS. V lost 5 bases, J lost 3 bases, and 13 bases lay in between.

The V gene is TRBV28, the J gene TRBJ2-7; unclear D gene. The CDR3 has 11 residues. V lost 2 bases and J 6 bases, leaving 5 bases between the germline ends. Germline V gene lookup returns CDR1 MDHEN and CDR2 SYDVKM. The CDR3 region has the DNA TGTGCCAGCAGTTTAGTCAGCGAGCAGTACTTC. Its protein is CASSLVSEQYF.

The V and J genes are TRBV28 and TRBJ2-5; D remains unclear. V lost 5 bases and J 2 bases, leaving 3 bases between the germline ends. The germline gives CDR1 MDHEN, CDR2 SYDVKM. The CDR3 has 11 amino acids. DNA of the CDR3: TGTGCCAGCAGTACACAAGAGACCCAGTACTTC. Protein product: CASSTQETQYF.

This clone came up once. The V and J genes are TRBV7-3 and TRBJ2-7; maybe TRBD2 (6 bases). V gave up 5 bases and J gave up 5 bases, with 19 bases separating them. CDR3 length: 15 amino acids. Germline V CDR1 and CDR2: SGHTA, FQGTGA. The CDR3 bases are TGTGCCAGCAGCCCCTATGGGACGGGGGTGGACGAGCAGTACTTC. This gives the protein CASSPYGTGVDEQYF.

V is TRBV6-1 and J is TRBJ1-2; D ambiguous. Germline assignment: CDR1 MNHNS and CDR2 SASEGT. There are 13 residues in the CDR3. V was pared by 2 bases and J by 7 bases, with 11 bases between. The CDR3 loop is CASSERTAVGYTF. The CDR3 DNA is TGTGCCAGCAGTGAACGGACTGCCGTTGGCTACACCTTC.